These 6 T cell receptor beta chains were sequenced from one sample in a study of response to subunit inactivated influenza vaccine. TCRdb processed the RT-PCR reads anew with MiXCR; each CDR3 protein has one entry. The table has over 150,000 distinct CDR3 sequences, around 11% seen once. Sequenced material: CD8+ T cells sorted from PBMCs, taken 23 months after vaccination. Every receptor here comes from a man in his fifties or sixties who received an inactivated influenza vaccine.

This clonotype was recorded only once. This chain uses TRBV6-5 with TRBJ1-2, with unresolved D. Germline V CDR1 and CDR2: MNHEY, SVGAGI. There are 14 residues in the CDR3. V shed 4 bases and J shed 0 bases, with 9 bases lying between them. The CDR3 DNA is TGTGCCAGCAGTTTACACGCGTCTAACTATGGCTACACCTTC. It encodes CASSLHASNYGYTF.

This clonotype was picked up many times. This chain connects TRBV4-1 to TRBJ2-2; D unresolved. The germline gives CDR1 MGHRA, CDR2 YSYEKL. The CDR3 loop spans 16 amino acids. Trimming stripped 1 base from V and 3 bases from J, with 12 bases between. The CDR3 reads CASSQVGSRYTGELFF. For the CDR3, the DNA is TGCGCCAGCAGCCAAGTCGGATCTAGATACACCGGGGAGCTGTTTTTT.

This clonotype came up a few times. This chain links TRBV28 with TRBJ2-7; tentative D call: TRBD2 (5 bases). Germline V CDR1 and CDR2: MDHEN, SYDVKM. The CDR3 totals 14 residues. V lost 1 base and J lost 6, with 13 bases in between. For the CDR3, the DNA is TGTGCCAGCAGTTTATCCCGTCGACGGGGCGAGCAGTACTTC. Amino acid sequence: CASSLSRRRGEQYF.

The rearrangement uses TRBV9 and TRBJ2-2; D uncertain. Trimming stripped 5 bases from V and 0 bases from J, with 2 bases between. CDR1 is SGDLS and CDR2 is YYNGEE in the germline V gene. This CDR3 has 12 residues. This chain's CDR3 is CASRANTGELFF. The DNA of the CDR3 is TGTGCCAGCAGAGCGAACACCGGGGAGCTGTTTTTT. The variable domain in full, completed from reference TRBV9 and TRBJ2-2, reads DSGVTQTPKHLITATGQRVTLRCSPRSGDLSVYWYQQSLDQGLQFLIQYYNGEERAKGNILERFSAQQFPDLHSELNLSSLELGDSALYFCASRANTGELFFGEGSRLTVL.

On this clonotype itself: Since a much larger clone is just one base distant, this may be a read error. The CDR3 nucleotides read TGTGCCAGCAGCTTAAGGACTTACCACGGGGAGCTGTTTTTT. Encoded protein: CASSLRTYHGELFF. The rearrangement uses TRBV13 and TRBJ2-2; tentative D call: TRBD2 (5 bases). Trimming left V 2 bases short and J 7 bases short, with 11 bases between. The CDR3 is made up of 14 amino acids. Germline V gene sequence: CDR1 PRHDT, CDR2 FYEKMQ (reference sequence).

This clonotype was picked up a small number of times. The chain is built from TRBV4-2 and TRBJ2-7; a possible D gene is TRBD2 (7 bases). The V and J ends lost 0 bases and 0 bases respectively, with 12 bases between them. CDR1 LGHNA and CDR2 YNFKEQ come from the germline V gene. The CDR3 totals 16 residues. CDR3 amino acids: CASSQERGALSYEQYF. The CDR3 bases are TGTGCCAGCAGCCAAGAACGGGGGGCCCTCTCCTACGAGCAGTACTTC.